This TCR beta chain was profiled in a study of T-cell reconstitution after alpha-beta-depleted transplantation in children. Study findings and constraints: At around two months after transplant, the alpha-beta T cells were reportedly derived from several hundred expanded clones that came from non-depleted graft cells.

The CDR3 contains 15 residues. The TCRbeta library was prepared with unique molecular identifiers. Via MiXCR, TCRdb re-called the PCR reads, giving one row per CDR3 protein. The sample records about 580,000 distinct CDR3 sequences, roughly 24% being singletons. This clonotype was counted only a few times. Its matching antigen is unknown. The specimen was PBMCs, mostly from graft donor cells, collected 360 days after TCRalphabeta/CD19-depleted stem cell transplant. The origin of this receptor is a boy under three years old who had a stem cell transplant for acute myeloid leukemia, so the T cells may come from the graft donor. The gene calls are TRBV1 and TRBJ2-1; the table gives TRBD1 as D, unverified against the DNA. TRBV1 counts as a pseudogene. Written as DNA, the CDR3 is TGCACCAGCAGCCAAGGGGGAGAGGGAGCACAGGAGCAGTTCTTC. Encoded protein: CTSSQGGEGAQEQFF.